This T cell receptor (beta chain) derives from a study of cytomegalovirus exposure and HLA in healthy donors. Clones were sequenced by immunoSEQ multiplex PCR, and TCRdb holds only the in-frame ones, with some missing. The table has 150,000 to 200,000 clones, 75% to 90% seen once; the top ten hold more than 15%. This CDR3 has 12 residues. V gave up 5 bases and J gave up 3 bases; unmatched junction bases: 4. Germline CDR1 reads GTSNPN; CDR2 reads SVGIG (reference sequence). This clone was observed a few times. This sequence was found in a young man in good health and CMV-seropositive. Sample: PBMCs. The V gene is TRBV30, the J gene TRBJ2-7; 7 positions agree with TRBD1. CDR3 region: CAWRQGVYEQYF. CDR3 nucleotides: TGTGCCTGGCGCCAGGGGGTCTACGAGCAGTACTTC.